These 10 T cell receptor beta chains came from one sample sequenced in a study of cytomegalovirus exposure and HLA in healthy donors. With 60 Vbeta and 13 Jbeta primers, the PCR was carried out. Sequencing used immunoSEQ multiplex PCR; TCRdb keeps in-frame clones, though not all of them. The profile shows some 190,000 clones, about 85% of them singletons. Sequencing was carried out using PBMCs. The receptor source for this set is a boy between 2 and 10 years old in good health and CMV-seronegative.

The chain couples TRBV4-1 to TRBJ1-2, with no clear D. V was shortened by 1 base and J by 5 bases, with 17 bases between the two germline ends. The CDR3 loop spans 16 amino acids. The germline V gene encodes CDR1 MGHRA and CDR2 YSYEKL. The CDR3 bases are TGCGCCAGCAGCCAAGCATTTTGGAGCCGATCTTATGGCTACACCTTC. This gives the protein CASSQAFWSRSYGYTF.

The chain uses TRBV28 and TRBJ2-3; TRBD2 aligns across 8 bases. The J segment lost 2 bases and the V segment lost 7 bases, leaving 11 bases of the junction unmatched. This CDR3 region has 16 residues. Germline V gene data show CDR1 as MDHEN and CDR2 as SYDVKM. The CDR3 reads CASTPGVAGFTDTQYF. The CDR3 region has the DNA TGTGCCAGCACACCCGGGGTAGCGGGATTCACAGATACGCAGTATTTT.

This CDR3 is CASSYSDRGDQPQHF. As DNA, the CDR3 is TGTGCCAGCAGTTACTCAGACAGGGGGGATCAGCCCCAGCATTTT. The gene calls are TRBV6-5 and TRBJ1-5, with 9 bases aligning to TRBD1. The CDR3 covers 15 residues. Germline CDR1 MNHEY, CDR2 SVGAGI. The J segment lost 5 bases and the V segment lost 0 bases, leaving 2 bases of the junction unmatched.

The rearrangement joins TRBV28 to TRBJ2-1; no reliable D call. CDR1 is MDHEN, CDR2 SYDVKM, per germline. The length of the CDR3 is 15 residues. Trimming cost V 2 bases and J 4 bases, with 12 bases left between them. This CDR3 reads CASSLSNSRYNEQFF. The CDR3 DNA is TGTGCCAGCAGTTTAAGCAACTCCCGTTACAATGAGCAGTTCTTC. Based on the CDR3 plus reference TRBV28 and TRBJ2-1, the full variable domain is DVKVTQSSRYLVKRTGEKVFLECVQDMDHENMFWYRQDPGLGLRLIYFSYDVKMKEKGDIPEGYSVSREKKERFSLILESASTNQTSMYLCASSLSNSRYNEQFFGPGTRLTVL.

J is TRBJ1-1 and V is TRBV30, with unresolved D. Per the germline V gene, CDR1 is GTSNPN and CDR2 is SVGIG (reference sequence). This CDR3 comprises 13 residues. Trimming left V 4 bases short and J 3 bases short, with 12 bases between. The CDR3 DNA reads TGTGCCTGGACCCCTCCGGGGTACACTGAAGCTTTCTTT. It codes for CAWTPPGYTEAFF.

This rearrangement joins TRBV5-1 to TRBJ1-3; 7 nucleotides line up with TRBD1. In germline, CDR1 is SGHRS, CDR2 YFSETQ. The length of the CDR3 is 15 residues. V gave up 3 bases and J gave up 2 bases; unmatched junction bases: 5. In DNA, the CDR3 is TGCGCCAGCAGCTCAACAGGGGCCCCTGGAAACACCATATATTTT. Protein: CASSSTGAPGNTIYF.

This sequence joins TRBV19 and TRBJ1-5; tentative D call: TRBD1 (5 bases). V was pared by 3 bases and J by 0 bases, with 9 bases between. CDR1 is LNHDA, CDR2 SQIVND, per germline (reference sequence). There are 15 residues in the CDR3. The CDR3 region is CASSIRTSSNQPQHF. As DNA, the CDR3 is TGTGCCAGTAGTATTCGGACAAGTAGCAATCAGCCCCAGCATTTT.

This rearrangement joins TRBV7-6 to TRBJ1-2; no reliable D call. Germline V CDR1 and CDR2: SGHVS, FNYEAQ. Trimming took off 1 base at V and 2 bases at J, with 8 bases between the two ends. The CDR3 totals 14 residues. CDR3 DNA: TGTGCCAGCAGCTTAGGCGGTCCGAACTATGGCTACACCTTC. It translates to CASSLGGPNYGYTF. The full variable domain, with the rest looked up from reference TRBV7-6 and TRBJ1-2, is GAGVSQSPRYKVTKRGQDVALRCDPISGHVSLYWYRQALGQGPEFLTYFNYEAQQDKSGLPNDRFSAERPEGSISTLTIQRTEQRDSAMYRCASSLGGPNYGYTFGSGTRLTVV.

As to this clone: Distinct nucleotide sequences in the sample also encode this CDR3. The CDR3 DNA reads TGTGCCTGGAGTTTAGTCGGGACAGTCTACGGATACAATGAGCAGTTCTTC. Translation gives CAWSLVGTVYGYNEQFF. This rearrangement joins TRBV30 to TRBJ2-1; TRBD1 matches at 7 bases. Germline V lookup: CDR1 GTSNPN, CDR2 SVGIG (reference sequence). The J segment lost 4 bases and the V segment lost 2 bases, leaving 14 bases of the junction unmatched. The length of the CDR3 is 17 residues. Based on the CDR3 plus reference TRBV30 and TRBJ2-1, the full variable domain is SQTIHQWPATLVQPVGSPLSLECTVEGTSNPNLYWYRQAAGRGLQLLFYSVGIGQISSEVPQNLSASRPQDRQFILSSKKLLLSDSGFYLCAWSLVGTVYGYNEQFFGPGTRLTVL.

This sequence joins TRBV25-1 and TRBJ1-1; 8 bases line up with TRBD1. V shed 3 bases, J shed 4 bases, and the junction held 7 bases outside the gene matches. This CDR3 spans 15 amino acids. In germline, CDR1 is MGHDK, CDR2 SYGVNS. The CDR3 region is CASSDETGEGTEAFF. CDR3 in DNA: TGTGCCAGCAGTGACGAGACAGGGGAAGGCACTGAAGCTTTCTTT.